The 8 T cell receptor beta chains below come from one sample, sequenced in a study of blood T cells in healthy people across ages (dated by TCRdb to between 2015 and 2017). Libraries came from 5' RACE. These reads were obtained on an Illumina HiSeq 2500. A second PCR of about 6 to 11 cycles was performed with a sample-barcoded 5' primer and a J-beta primer mix. TCRdb reran the public reads through fastp at Q25 and MiXCR, keeping productive beta chains. Here each entry gathers all rows of one CDR3 protein and keeps the most common genes and DNA. The sample contains approximately 960,000 distinct CDR3 sequences, just under 30% of them found a single time. The top ten clones comprise roughly 10% of the sample. This sample also appeared in a second study, on T cells of mothers and their children.

The sample taken for sequencing was blood. These receptors originate from a woman in her 40s in good health.

As for this clonotype: An end of the junction differs from the germline gene, which may be a read error. V and J are TRBV7-2 and TRBJ1-1; D call uncertain. CDR3 size: 15 residues. The germline gives CDR1 SGHTA, CDR2 FQGNSA. The CDR3 sequence: CASNLAQNLNTEAFF. CDR3 nucleotides: TGTGCCAGCAACTTAGCGCAGAACCTGAACACTGAAGCTTTCTTT.

This clonotype has a handful of counts. The V call is TRBV5-1, the J call TRBJ2-7, with TRBD1 matching over 7 bases. This CDR3 has 14 amino acids. V lost 0 bases, J lost 9 bases, and 9 bases stayed unmatched. The germline CDR1 and CDR2 sequences are SGHRS and YFSETQ. The CDR3 reads CASSLGQGAGGQYF. CDR3 nucleotides: TGCGCCAGCAGCTTGGGGCAGGGCGCAGGGGGGCAGTACTTC.

This clonotype came up a few times. The chain is built from TRBV7-6 and TRBJ2-4; no clear D gene. Between the trimmed V and J ends, which lost 5 bases and 1 base, there was a span of 9 bases. CDR3 length: 14 amino acids. CDR1 and CDR2 from the germline V gene are SGHVS and FNYEAQ. The CDR3 sequence: CASSRLGAKNIQYF. Written as DNA, the CDR3 is TGTGCCAGCAGCCGCTTAGGGGCCAAAAACATTCAGTACTTC.

Concerning this clonotype: This clone may be a read error of a much larger clone one base away. The genes are TRBV30 and TRBJ1-2; D is uncertain. V lost 5 bases to trimming and J lost 4 bases, with 8 bases between them. CDR1 is GTSNPN and CDR2 is SVGIG in the germline V gene (reference sequence). The length of the CDR3 is 11 residues. The CDR3 spells CAWGRGYGYTF. The DNA for the CDR3 is TGTGCCTGGGGTCGGGGCTATGGCTACACCTTC. Using reference TRBV30 and TRBJ1-2 for the parts outside the CDR3, the full variable domain is SQTIHQWPATLVQPVGSPLSLECTVEGTSNPNLYWYRQAAGRGLQLLFYSVGIGQISSEVPQNLSASRPQDRQFILSSKKLLLSDSGFYLCAWGRGYGYTFGSGTRLTVV.

In its sample, this clonotype was seen many times. The chain joins TRBV29-1 to TRBJ2-1, with D unclear. Looked up from germline, CDR1 is SQVTM and CDR2 is ANQGSEA. Trimming shortened V by 1 base and J by 4 bases, and 11 bases separated the two germline ends. This CDR3 is built from 14 residues. CDR3 residues: CSVEGHLPYNEQFF. CDR3 sequence (DNA): TGCAGCGTTGAAGGACACCTCCCGTACAATGAGCAGTTCTTC.

The gene calls are TRBV12-3 or TRBV12-4 and TRBJ1-1; no definite D call. This CDR3 has 13 residues. Trimming pared 5 bases from V and 1 base from J, leaving 8 bases between. The CDR3 DNA follows: TGTGCCAGCAGTAACGCCCCGAACACTGAAGCTTTCTTT. This translates into CASSNAPNTEAFF.

This clonotype occurred many times. The V gene is TRBV28, the J gene TRBJ2-7; 9 nucleotides align to TRBD1. With 4 bases clipped from V and 0 bases from J, the junction kept 7 bases outside the gene matches. Per the germline V gene, CDR1 is MDHEN and CDR2 is SYDVKM. The CDR3 contains 16 residues. The CDR3 here is CASSSPGTGSSYEQYF. The CDR3 nucleotides are TGTGCCAGCAGTTCACCCGGGACAGGGAGCTCCTACGAGCAGTACTTC.

This clonotype was counted between two and nine times. V gene TRBV12-5 combines with J gene TRBJ1-1, with 9 positions matching TRBD1. The CDR3 has 19 amino acids. Per germline, CDR1 LGHNT and CDR2 FRNRAP. Trimming removed 6 bases from V and 0 bases from J; junction bases left unmatched: 17. The CDR3 sequence is CASGQNTGGRSNMNTEAFF. The CDR3, as DNA: TGTGCTAGTGGCCAGAATACAGGGGGCCGAAGCAACATGAACACTGAAGCTTTCTTT.